The text below deals with one TCR beta chain. The data stem from a study of shared clonotypes between healthy human individuals. Sequencing was performed with immunoSEQ multiplex PCR; in TCRdb, only in-frame clones are kept and a portion is missing. The repertoire holds about 2 million clones, approximately 94% seen once, with 1% to 1.3% in the top ten. Terminally differentiated effector memory CD45RA+ cells were excluded by CCR7 positive selection of CD45RO-negative cells. This CDR3 contains 16 residues. Germline V CDR1 and CDR2: SGDLS, YYNGEE. With V trimmed by 4 bases and J by 0 bases, 6 bases remained unmatched.

The sample was naive CD8+ T cells sorted from blood. The chain couples TRBV9 to TRBJ2-1; 8 bases are shared with TRBD1. The clonotype was recovered from a man aged 18 to 29 in good health. CDR3 in amino acids: CASSPRTGYSYNEQFF. The CDR3 nucleotides read TGTGCCAGCAGCCCCCGGACAGGGTACTCCTACAATGAGCAGTTCTTC.